This T cell receptor beta chain was captured by sequencing in a study of cytomegalovirus exposure and HLA in healthy donors. About the study: About 180 million T cells yielded 100 million or so unique TCR beta sequences in earlier analysis. Findings of the study overall: The Asian-associated ancestry cluster reportedly had fewer N-insertions than the roughly 700-donor mean in a later analysis. Most of the TCR beta V segments (in an earlier analysis) were productive either about 87% or about 30% of the time.

The primer mix had 60 Vbeta and 13 Jbeta primers. TCRdb's table, derived via immunoSEQ multiplex PCR, lists solely in-frame clones and lacks some. This table has 150,000 to 200,000 clones, 82% appearing once. J lost 6 bases, V lost 0 bases, and 11 bases had no gene match. CDR1 and CDR2 (germline): LGHNA, YSLEER. The CDR3 contains 16 residues. As regards this clone: Its specificity is not known.

This TCR derives from a man aged 35 to 55 in good health and CMV-seronegative. Source material: PBMCs. The chain uses TRBV4-3 and TRBJ2-7; TRBD2 agrees at 7 bases. For the CDR3, the DNA is TGCGCCAGCAGCCAAGATAGGGGAGGGGAGGGGCTCGAGCAGTACTTC. As protein: CASSQDRGGEGLEQYF.